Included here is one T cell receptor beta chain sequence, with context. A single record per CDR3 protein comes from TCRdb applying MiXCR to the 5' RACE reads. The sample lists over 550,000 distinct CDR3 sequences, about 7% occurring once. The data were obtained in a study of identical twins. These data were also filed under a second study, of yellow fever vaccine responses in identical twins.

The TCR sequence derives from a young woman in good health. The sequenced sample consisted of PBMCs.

In nucleotides, the CDR3 is TGTGCCAGCAGTGCATACAGGGGTCAAGAGACCCAGTACTTC. Encoded protein: CASSAYRGQETQYF. V gene TRBV25-1 combines with J gene TRBJ2-5; 7 bases match TRBD1. CDR3 length equals 14 residues. Germline lookup yields CDR1 MGHDK and CDR2 SYGVNS. V trimming: 4 bases; J trimming: 2 bases; junction bases outside the gene matches: 4.